These 24 T cell receptor beta chains were all obtained from the same sample, sequenced in a study of cytomegalovirus exposure and HLA in healthy donors. 13 Jbeta primers and 60 Vbeta primers were used for the PCR. TCRdb's copy holds only in-frame clones and misses some; the assay was immunoSEQ multiplex PCR. The sample lists about 60,000 clones, more than 65% occurring once. Source material: PBMCs. The source of these receptors is a middle-aged man in good health and CMV-seropositive.

V gene TRBV6-5 combines with J gene TRBJ1-1; 7 bases fit TRBD1. The V segment lost 7 bases and the J segment 5 bases; nucleotides outside the gene matches: 7. Germline V gene data show CDR1 as MNHEY and CDR2 as SVGAGI. This CDR3 is built from 13 residues. CDR3 loop: CASMRGRGTEAFF. CDR3 in DNA: TGTGCCAGCATGAGGGGGCGAGGGACTGAAGCTTTCTTT.

V and J are TRBV9 and TRBJ2-2, with a possible D match to TRBD1 (5 bases). Trimming shortened V by 3 bases and J by 6 bases, and 15 bases separated the two germline ends. CDR3 length: 15 amino acids. CDR1 and CDR2 from the germline V gene are SGDLS and YYNGEE. The DNA of the CDR3 is TGTGCCAGCAGCGCGCAGGGAAAGAAAGCCGGGGAGCTGTTTTTT. It encodes CASSAQGKKAGELFF.

The J gene is TRBJ1-4, the V gene TRBV5-5; 7 bases agree with TRBD1. The CDR3 contains 12 residues. The germline CDR1 and CDR2 sequences are SGHKS and YYEKEE (reference sequence). With 5 bases clipped from V and 8 bases from J, the junction kept 3 bases outside the gene matches. As DNA, the CDR3 is TGTGCCAGCAGAGGGGACAGCGAAAAACTGTTTTTT. Its protein is CASRGDSEKLFF.

In this sample, this clone turned up once. The chain is built from TRBV27 and TRBJ2-7; D is possibly TRBD1 (5 bases). With 3 bases removed from V and 12 bases from J, the gap between germline ends came to 15 bases. Per germline, CDR1 MNHEY and CDR2 SMNVEV (reference sequence). The CDR3 runs to 12 residues. The DNA of the CDR3 is TGTGCCAGCAGTTTTGAAGGGGCAGGGTTGTACTTC. It encodes CASSFEGAGLYF.

In this sample, this clone turned up a few times. The chain links TRBV19 to TRBJ1-3; tentatively, D is TRBD1 (6 bases). This CDR3 has 13 amino acids. Trimming left V 6 bases short and J 1 base short, with 7 bases between. In germline, CDR1 is LNHDA, CDR2 SQIVND (reference sequence). The CDR3 nucleotides read TGTGCCAGTAGCGGACAGTCTGGAAACACCATATATTTT. Translation gives CASSGQSGNTIYF.

This clone has just one count. The J gene is TRBJ1-2, the V gene TRBV2, with 7 bases fitting TRBD1. The CDR3 consists of 13 residues. Losses at the gene ends were 6 bases for V and 2 bases for J; bases not matched to a gene: 3. Germline V gene data show CDR1 as SNHLY and CDR2 as FYNNEI. The DNA of the CDR3 is TGTGCCAGCAGCGAGACAGGGAACTATGGCTACACCTTC. This codes for CASSETGNYGYTF.

This chain connects TRBV5-1 to TRBJ1-2, with TRBD1 identical over 9 bases. This CDR3 has 15 residues. CDR1 is SGHRS and CDR2 is YFSETQ in the germline V gene. V shed 1 base and J 3 bases; nucleotides not matched to a gene: 4. The CDR3 sequence: CASSLKDRGDYGYTF. For the CDR3, the DNA is TGCGCCAGCAGCTTGAAGGACAGGGGTGACTATGGCTACACCTTC.

The V and J genes are TRBV5-1 and TRBJ1-3, with D uncertain. V was shortened by 1 base and J by 3 bases, with 11 bases between the two germline ends. The CDR3 is 15 residues long. In germline, CDR1 is SGHRS, CDR2 YFSETQ. The CDR3 coding sequence is TGCGCCAGCAGCTTGAAGAACTTAGTTGGAAACACCATATATTTT. This sequence encodes CASSLKNLVGNTIYF.

This clone was observed a few times. The J gene is TRBJ1-2, the V gene TRBV6-5, with 9 bases identical to TRBD1. The CDR3 is made up of 15 amino acids. J was trimmed by 7 bases and V by 6 bases; bases with no gene match: 12. Germline loops: CDR1 MNHEY, CDR2 SVGAGI. The DNA for the CDR3 is TGTGCCAGCAGGAATATACAGGGGGCGAAAAGTGGCTACACCTTC. This gives the protein CASRNIQGAKSGYTF.

The rearrangement uses TRBV15 and TRBJ1-2; 7 bases agree with TRBD1. Germline V gene sequence: CDR1 LNHNV, CDR2 YYDKDF (reference sequence). Trimming at V came to 0 bases and at J to 7 bases, leaving 5 bases not matched to a gene. CDR3 length: 14 amino acids. The CDR3 sequence: CATSREGAGGGYTF. The DNA for the CDR3 is TGTGCCACCAGCAGAGAGGGGGCAGGGGGTGGCTACACCTTC.

This sequence joins TRBV7-2 and TRBJ2-1; 10 nucleotides align to TRBD2. The V gene end was trimmed by 11 bases and the J gene end by 8 bases; junction bases not matched to a gene: 12. The CDR3 length is 14 residues. CDR1 SGHTA and CDR2 FQGNSA come from the germline V gene. The CDR3 protein is CALRKRGGNDEQFF. CDR3 sequence (DNA): TGTGCCCTGCGAAAGCGGGGGGGTAACGATGAGCAGTTCTTC.

CDR3 DNA sequence: TGTGCCAGCAGCTTTATCGGGGGGAAAAATTCACCCCTCCACTTT. As protein: CASSFIGGKNSPLHF. The rearrangement joins TRBV5-6 to TRBJ1-6, with a weak D call TRBD1 (5 bases). CDR1 and CDR2 from the germline V gene are SGHDT and YYEEEE. The CDR3 spans 15 residues. V lost 2 bases to trimming and J lost 7 bases, with 13 bases between them.

The chain combines TRBV13 with TRBJ1-1; possible D gene TRBD1, 6 bases. V lost 5 bases and J 7 bases, leaving 14 bases between the germline ends. Germline V gene data show CDR1 as PRHDT and CDR2 as FYEKMQ (reference sequence). This CDR3 is 13 amino acids long. CDR3 sequence reads: CASSAQGIDEAFF. CDR3 nucleotides: TGTGCCAGCAGCGCGCAGGGGATTGATGAAGCTTTCTTT.

The gene calls are TRBV7-2 and TRBJ1-3; 8 bases fit TRBD1. The ends lost 4 bases at V and 0 bases at J; junction bases unmatched: 2. The germline V gene encodes CDR1 SGHTA and CDR2 FQGNSA. CDR3 size: 15 residues. In DNA form, the CDR3 reads TGTGCCAGCAGCTCCGACAGGGGCTCTGGAAACACCATATATTTT. This gives the protein CASSSDRGSGNTIYF.

V and J are TRBV5-6 and TRBJ2-7; D might be TRBD1 (6 bases). There are 17 residues in the CDR3. Germline CDR1 SGHDT, CDR2 YYEEEE. Deletions cut 4 bases from V and 1 base from J, with 21 bases between. The CDR3 is CASSGRRRYRDSYEQYF. The DNA of the CDR3 is TGTGCCAGCAGCGGACGCCGGAGGTACAGGGATTCCTACGAGCAGTACTTC. Looking up the rest from reference TRBV5-6 and TRBJ2-7 gives the full variable domain: DAGVTQSPTHLIKTRGQQVTLRCSPKSGHDTVSWYQQALGQGPQFIFQYYEEEERQRGNFPDRFSGHQFPNYSSELNVNALLLGDSALYLCASSGRRRYRDSYEQYFGPGTRLTVT.

V and J are TRBV7-2 and TRBJ2-1; D gene ambiguous. V was clipped by 4 bases and J by 8 bases, with 18 bases between them. Per the germline V gene, CDR1 is SGHTA and CDR2 is FQGNSA. The CDR3 has 15 amino acids. The CDR3 loop reads CASSSPGDSRHEQFF. The CDR3 region has the DNA TGTGCCAGCAGCTCACCCGGTGATAGCCGGCATGAGCAGTTCTTC.

The chain joins TRBV19 to TRBJ2-3; 8 bases are shared with TRBD2. CDR3 length: 19 residues. With 3 bases clipped from V and 2 bases from J, the junction kept 16 bases outside the gene matches. CDR1 is LNHDA, CDR2 SQIVND, per germline (reference sequence). The CDR3 nucleotides read TGTGCCAGTAGTATTAGGGGGGATGGAGCGGGGGTGACCACAGATACGCAGTATTTT. This translates into CASSIRGDGAGVTTDTQYF. The complete variable domain, with remaining parts taken from reference TRBV19 and TRBJ2-3, reads DGGITQSPKYLFRKEGQNVTLSCEQNLNHDAMYWYRQDPGQGLRLIYYSQIVNDFQKGDIAEGYSVSREKKESFPLTVTSAQKNPTAFYLCASSIRGDGAGVTTDTQYFGPGTRLTVL.

The V and J genes are TRBV5-1 and TRBJ1-4, with D possibly TRBD1 on 6 matching bases. V was cut by 4 bases and J by 5 bases, with 15 bases left in between. This CDR3 spans 15 amino acids. CDR1 SGHRS and CDR2 YFSETQ come from the germline V gene. CDR3 sequence reads: CASSLPDRTNEKLFF. The CDR3 coding sequence is TGCGCCAGCAGCCTACCGGACAGAACCAATGAAAAACTGTTTTTT.

The chain couples TRBV2 to TRBJ1-3; D not resolved. Germline V lookup: CDR1 SNHLY, CDR2 FYNNEI. The V end lost 5 bases, the J end lost 0 bases, and 11 bases lay between the germline ends. The CDR3 is 15 residues long. The CDR3 loop is CASSSDGNSGNTIYF. The CDR3, as DNA: TGTGCCAGCAGTTCGGACGGGAACTCTGGAAACACCATATATTTT.

This clone came up a few times. J is TRBJ1-2 and V is TRBV27; D is possibly TRBD1 (6 bases). Germline V gene lookup returns CDR1 MNHEY and CDR2 SMNVEV (reference sequence). CDR3 length equals 12 residues. V dropped 5 bases and J dropped 8 bases, with 12 bases sitting between them. The CDR3 coding sequence is TGTGCCAGCAGTCCTCCACAGGGAGGCTACACCTTC. Protein sequence: CASSPPQGGYTF.

The V and J genes are TRBV18 and TRBJ2-5; D remains unclear. There are 12 residues in the CDR3. CDR1 is KGHSH, CDR2 LQKENI, per germline. The V end lost 3 bases, the J end lost 0 bases, and 2 bases lay between the germline ends. The CDR3 region is CASSPNQETQYF. The DNA of the CDR3 is TGTGCCAGCTCACCTAACCAAGAGACCCAGTACTTC. Filled out from reference TRBV18 and TRBJ2-5, the complete variable domain reads NAGVMQNPRHLVRRRGQEARLRCSPMKGHSHVYWYRQLPEEGLKFMVYLQKENIIDESGMPKERFSAEFPKEGPSILRIQQVVRGDSAAYFCASSPNQETQYFGPGTRLLVL.

The gene calls are TRBV5-8 and TRBJ2-3, with 10 nucleotides matching TRBD2. The CDR3 extends over 18 amino acids. Germline V lookup: CDR1 SGHTS, CDR2 YDEGEE. J gave up 2 bases and V 3 bases, and 12 bases lay outside the gene matches. CDR3 protein: CASSSGLAERLYTDTQYF. The CDR3 coding sequence is TGTGCCAGCAGCTCCGGACTAGCGGAGCGGCTTTACACAGATACGCAGTATTTT.

The chain is built from TRBV14 and TRBJ2-3; 8 bases align to TRBD2. This CDR3 has 18 amino acids. Germline V gives CDR1 SGHDN, CDR2 FVKESK. With V trimmed by 1 base and J by 8 bases, 17 bases remained unmatched. CDR3 in amino acids: CASSQVDRAGAPVGTQYF. CDR3 coding DNA: TGTGCCAGCAGCCAAGTAGATCGAGCGGGGGCCCCCGTTGGTACGCAGTATTTT.

This chain connects TRBV6-1 to TRBJ2-1; D possibly corresponds to TRBD2 (6 bases). This CDR3 spans 15 amino acids. Looked up from germline, CDR1 is MNHNS and CDR2 is SASEGT. Trimming left V 6 bases short and J 6 bases short, with 18 bases between. In DNA form, the CDR3 reads TGTGCCAGCAGCTGGGGACTCTCCCCAGGCAATGAGCAGTTCTTC. Translated: CASSWGLSPGNEQFF.